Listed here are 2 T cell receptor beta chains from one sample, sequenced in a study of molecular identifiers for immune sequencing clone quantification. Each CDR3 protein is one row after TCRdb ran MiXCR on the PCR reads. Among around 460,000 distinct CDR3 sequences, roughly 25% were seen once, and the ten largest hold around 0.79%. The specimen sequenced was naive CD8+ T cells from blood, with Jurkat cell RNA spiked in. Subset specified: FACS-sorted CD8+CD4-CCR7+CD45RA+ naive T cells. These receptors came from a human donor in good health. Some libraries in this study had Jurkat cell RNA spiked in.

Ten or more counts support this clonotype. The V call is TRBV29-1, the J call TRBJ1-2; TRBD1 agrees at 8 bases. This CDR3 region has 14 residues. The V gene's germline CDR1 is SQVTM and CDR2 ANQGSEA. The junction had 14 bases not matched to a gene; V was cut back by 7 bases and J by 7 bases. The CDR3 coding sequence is TGCAGCGCCACAGGGGGAGAAACGGTGTCTGGCTACACCTTC. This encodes CSATGGETVSGYTF.

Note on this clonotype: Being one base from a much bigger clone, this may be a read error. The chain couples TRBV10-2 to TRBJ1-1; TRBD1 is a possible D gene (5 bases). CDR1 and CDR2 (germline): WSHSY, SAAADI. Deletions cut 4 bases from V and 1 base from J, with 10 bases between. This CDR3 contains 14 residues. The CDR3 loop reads CASSASQANTEAFF. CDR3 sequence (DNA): TGCGCCAGCAGTGCTTCACAGGCGAACACTGAAGCTTTCTTT.